A selection of T cell receptor beta chains follows, all from one sample in a study of blood T cell repertoires in COVID-19. This table comes from immunoSEQ multiplex PCR, and its TCRdb copy is limited to in-frame clones, with some not included. The sample yields about 120,000 clones, around nine tenths seen once. Material: peripheral blood. The receptors here all came from an elderly woman with acute or convalescent COVID-19. Both conserved end residues are part of each CDR3. Each record gives: clone size, V gene, D gene, J gene, CDR3 DNA, CDR3 protein. A D gene is named only where the DNA matches it firmly. Some rows have no size entry. The others give once, few or many, or a class for an expanded clone.

NA,TRBV2,NA,TRBJ2-5,TGTGCCAGCAGTGTGGATCGGTCCGGGGACTTC,CASSVDRSGDF
NA,TRBV25-1,TRBD1,TRBJ1-2,TGTGCCAGCAGTGAGGACAGGGGTAACTATGGCTACACCTTC,CASSEDRGNYGYTF
once,TRBV21-1,NA,TRBJ2-2,TGTGCCAGCAGCAAGTTCAGGGGGCGTTTCGACACCGGGGAGCTGTTTTTT,CASSKFRGRFDTGELFF
NA,TRBV5-1,TRBD1,TRBJ2-3,TGCGCCAGCAGCTCCGGCGAGACAGGGGTTGATACGCAGTATTTT,CASSSGETGVDTQYF
NA,TRBV4-1,NA,TRBJ1-4,TGCGCCAGCAGCCCCGGGGGGGGCCTGAGTGAAAAACTGTTTTTT,CASSPGGGLSEKLFF
NA,TRBV7-9,TRBD1,TRBJ1-5,TGTGCCAGCAGCCACGGCATTGACAGGGGGAAGTTCGATCAGCCCCAGCATTTT,CASSHGIDRGKFDQPQHF
NA,TRBV4-3,NA,TRBJ1-4,TGCGCCAGCAGCCAAGGCGTATCCAGCTTTGCGGCTAATGAAAAACTGTTTTTT,CASSQGVSSFAANEKLFF
NA,TRBV7-2,TRBD1,TRBJ1-2,TGTGCCAGCAGCGCGATGAGGACAGGGTTCGATGGCTACACCTTC,CASSAMRTGFDGYTF
NA,TRBV9,NA,TRBJ2-5,TGTGCCAGCAGCCCCGGCTCGGGGGTTGGAGGTGTTAAGACCCAGTACTTC,CASSPGSGVGGVKTQYF
NA,TRBV6-5,NA,TRBJ1-6,TGTGCCAGCAGTTATCGCCCGCGGTCCTATAATTCACCCCTCCACTTT,CASSYRPRSYNSPLHF
NA,TRBV3-1/TRBV3-2,NA,TRBJ2-5,TGTGCCAACGCAAGGGGACTCGAAGAGACCCAGTACTTC,CANARGLEETQYF
few,TRBV7-6,NA,TRBJ1-2,TGTGCCAGCAGCTCCCGGAACTATGGCTACACCTTC,CASSSRNYGYTF
NA,TRBV5-4,NA,TRBJ2-7,TGTGCCAGCAGCTTGGGCGTCAGGAACTACGAGCAGTACTTC,CASSLGVRNYEQYF
NA,TRBV19,NA,TRBJ1-6,TGTGCCAGTAGTACTAGACAGAATTCACCCCTCCACTTT,CASSTRQNSPLHF
NA,TRBV7-3,NA,TRBJ2-1,TGTGCCAGCAGCTTACAGGGTGGGAATGAGCAGTTCTTC,CASSLQGGNEQFF
few,TRBV5-1,NA,TRBJ1-2,TGCGCCAGCAGCTATTCAACGGCGGACTATGGCTACACCTTC,CASSYSTADYGYTF
once,TRBV6-5,NA,TRBJ1-4,TGTGCCAGCAGTTACGAGGGGGAATCATATGAAAAACTGTTTTTT,CASSYEGESYEKLFF
few,TRBV28,TRBD2,TRBJ2-1,TGTGCCAGCAGTTTTTTATTGGGTGCTCTAGCGGGAGGGCCATTTTCCTACAATGAGCAGTTCTTC,CASSFLLGALAGGPFSYNEQFF
NA,TRBV2,TRBD1,TRBJ1-2,TGTGCCAGCACCGTACGAGGGGGCGATGGCTACACCTTC,CASTVRGGDGYTF
NA,TRBV4-3,NA,TRBJ2-2,TGCGCCAGCAGCCCCATAACAGGGCTCTTAGGGGAGCTGTTTTTT,CASSPITGLLGELFF
NA,TRBV11-2,TRBD1,TRBJ1-2,TGTGCCAGCAGCTTAGTCCCAGGGGGCGACGGTGGCTACACCTTC,CASSLVPGGDGGYTF
NA,TRBV4-2,TRBD2,TRBJ2-7,TGTGCCAGCAGCCATCCTCTGGGGGTAGCGGGAGTGGGCGAGCAGTACTTC,CASSHPLGVAGVGEQYF
NA,TRBV7-3,NA,TRBJ2-3,TGTGCCAGCAGCCCGAGCGGAACGTTCACAGATACGCAGTATTTT,CASSPSGTFTDTQYF
NA,TRBV5-4,TRBD2,TRBJ2-5,TGTGCCAGCAGCTTGCCTAGCGGGGGCCAAGAGACCCAGTACTTC,CASSLPSGGQETQYF
NA,TRBV28,TRBD2,TRBJ2-5,TGTGCCAGCAGACGGAGAGCGGGAGGGGAAGAGACCCAGTACTTC,CASRRRAGGEETQYF
NA,TRBV12-5,TRBD2,TRBJ2-5,TGTGCTAGTGGTTTGGCCTACTTACCGGGGGGAGAGACCCAGTACTTC,CASGLAYLPGGETQYF
few,TRBV9,TRBD1,TRBJ2-5,TGTGCCAGCAGCACCGACAGGGCGGTGAGGGAGACCCAGTACTTC,CASSTDRAVRETQYF
NA,TRBV7-9,TRBD1,TRBJ2-5,TGTGCCAGCAGCTTATATCTGGGACAGGGGGCATCTCCACGGGTGACCCAGTACTTC,CASSLYLGQGASPRVTQYF
NA,TRBV12-3/TRBV12-4,NA,TRBJ1-2,TGTGCCAGCAGTTTCCGGGCTAACTATGGCTACACCTTC,CASSFRANYGYTF
NA,TRBV6-5,TRBD1,TRBJ1-2,TGTGCCAGCACAGACAGGGCCGATGGCTACACCTTC,CASTDRADGYTF
NA,TRBV11-2,NA,TRBJ1-1,TGTGCCAGCAGCAGACGACAGACCACTGAAGCTTTCTTT,CASSRRQTTEAFF
NA,TRBV7-9,NA,TRBJ1-1,TGTGCCAGCAGCCGAACGGGAGGAGGAGGCACTGAAGCTTTCTTT,CASSRTGGGGTEAFF
NA,TRBV29-1,TRBD1,TRBJ1-2,TGCAGCGTTGAAACAGGGGCTAGGTATGGCTACACCTTC,CSVETGARYGYTF
NA,TRBV3-1/TRBV3-2,TRBD2,TRBJ2-2,TGTGCCAGCAGCCATGGGTCTCGACTAGCCAAGCACACCGGGGAGCTGTTTTTT,CASSHGSRLAKHTGELFF
few,TRBV6-2/TRBV6-3,TRBD1,TRBJ1-4,TGTGCCAGCAGTCTGTCTAAGGGGGCTCTGAATGAAAAACTGTTTTTT,CASSLSKGALNEKLFF
few,TRBV18,NA,TRBJ1-6,TGTGCCAGCTCACAGGACAGTAATTCACCCCTCCACTTT,CASSQDSNSPLHF
NA,TRBV15,NA,TRBJ2-5,TGTGCCACCAGCAGCGGAAGTCGGGGACTCCAAGAGACCCAGTACTTC,CATSSGSRGLQETQYF
NA,TRBV4-1,NA,TRBJ2-7,TGCGCCAGCAGCCAAGATCTTTCTACCTACGAGCAGTACTTC,CASSQDLSTYEQYF
NA,TRBV2,NA,TRBJ2-3,TGTGCCAGCAGTGAAAGGCAGGGAGGGGGAACAGATACGCAGTATTTT,CASSERQGGGTDTQYF
once,TRBV28,NA,TRBJ2-3,TGTGCCAGCAGTTTAAGTGGTCTTCGAGCCGCAGATACGCAGTATTTT,CASSLSGLRAADTQYF